This T cell receptor beta chain came from a study of beta chain features in type 1 diabetes. General observations from the study: Patients and controls would share equally any PCR tilt toward shorter templates.

Concerning this clone itself: Its antigen remains unknown.

The CDR3 covers 15 residues. Germline V CDR1 and CDR2: MNHEY, SMNVEV (reference sequence). The V gene end was trimmed by 8 bases and the J gene end by 6 bases; junction bases not matched to a gene: 10. Every isolated RNA sample was fully reverse transcribed, so sequencing captured expressed TCRB transcripts. The method was immunoSEQ multiplex PCR; TCRdb's version includes in-frame clones alone and lacks a portion of them. The sample has almost 350,000 clones; roughly 8% are singletons. The receptor comes from a woman aged 18-35 years in good health. The rearrangement joins TRBV27 to TRBJ1-5, with 10 bases that match TRBD1. Sequencing was carried out using central memory CD4+ T cells from blood. CDR3 nucleotide sequence: TGTGCCAGCGGCAGACTCGGGACAGGGGTTCAGCCCCAGCATTTT. It translates to CASGRLGTGVQPQHF.